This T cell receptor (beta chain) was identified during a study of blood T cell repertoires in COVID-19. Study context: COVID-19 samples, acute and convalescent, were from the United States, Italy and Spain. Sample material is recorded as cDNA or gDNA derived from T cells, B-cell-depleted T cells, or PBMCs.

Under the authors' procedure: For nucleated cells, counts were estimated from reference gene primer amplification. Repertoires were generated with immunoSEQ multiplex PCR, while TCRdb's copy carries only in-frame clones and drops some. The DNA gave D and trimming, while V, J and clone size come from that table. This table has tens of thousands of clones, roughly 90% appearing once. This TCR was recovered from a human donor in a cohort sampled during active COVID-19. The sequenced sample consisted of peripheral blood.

The CDR3 region has the DNA TGTGCCAGTAGTAAGGACAGGGGGATCCCTTCCTACAATGAGCAGTTCTTC. It encodes CASSKDRGIPSYNEQFF. V gene TRBV19 combines with J gene TRBJ2-1, with TRBD1 matching over 10 bases. The germline V gene has CDR1 LNHDA and CDR2 SQIVND (reference sequence). V lost 4 bases to trimming and J lost 1 base; unmatched junction nucleotides: 7. The CDR3 length is 17 residues.